The source of this T cell receptor (beta chain) is a study of cytomegalovirus exposure and HLA in healthy donors. Whole-study context: Earlier sequencing of about 200 million T cells yielded 100 million to 120 million unique TCR beta sequences. Caucasian-associated ancestry cluster membership applied to approximately 81% of approximately 400 genotyped donors.

CDR1 and CDR2 (germline): SGDLS, YYNGEE. The CDR3 contains 16 residues. Trimming removed 0 bases from V and 8 bases from J, with 20 bases in between. The PCR employed 60 Vbeta primers together with 13 Jbeta primers. Produced via immunoSEQ multiplex PCR; TCRdb's table is partial and in-frame only. The sample holds around 99,000 clones, about 72% seen once. Material for sequencing was PBMCs. The source of this sequence is a man between 18 and 35 years old in good health and CMV-seronegative. The gene calls are TRBV9 and TRBJ1-2; D might be TRBD1 (6 bases). This CDR3 is CASSVGVTGLQRGYTF. The CDR3 bases are TGTGCCAGCAGCGTAGGAGTGACAGGTCTGCAGCGGGGCTACACCTTC.